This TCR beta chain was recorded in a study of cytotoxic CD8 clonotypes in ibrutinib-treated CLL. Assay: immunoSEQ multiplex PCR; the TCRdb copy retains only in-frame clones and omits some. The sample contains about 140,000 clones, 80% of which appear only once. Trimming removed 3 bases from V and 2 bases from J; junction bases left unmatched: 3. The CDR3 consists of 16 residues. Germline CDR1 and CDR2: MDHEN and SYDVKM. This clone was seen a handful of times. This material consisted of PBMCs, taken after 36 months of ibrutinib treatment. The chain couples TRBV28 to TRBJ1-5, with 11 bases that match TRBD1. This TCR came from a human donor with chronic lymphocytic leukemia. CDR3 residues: CASSFRTGGGNQPQHF. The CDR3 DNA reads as TGTGCCAGCAGTTTCCGGACAGGGGGCGGCAATCAGCCCCAGCATTTT.